Listed below are T cell receptor beta chains from one sample, sequenced in a study of OX40 agonist ivuxolimab in advanced cancers. Sequencing used immunoSEQ multiplex PCR; TCRdb keeps in-frame clones, though not all of them. The sample holds more than 65,000 clones, about 84% seen once. The material sequenced was CD4+ or CD8+ T cells sorted from blood, taken in a trial of the OX40 agonist ivuxolimab. These receptors originate from an adult with an advanced solid tumor such as melanoma, head and neck, liver or kidney cancer. The CDR3 runs from the conserved cysteine through the conserved F or W. The order of the fields is clone size, D gene, J gene, V gene, CDR3 DNA, CDR3 protein. A D gene is named only where the DNA matches it firmly. Clone size is shown for a subset of rows, as once, few, many or a class of expanded clone.

size: .
D: .
J: TRBJ2-7
V: TRBV27
DNA: TGTGCCAGCAGCCTCACGGACAGTTACGAGCAGTACTTC
CDR3: CASSLTDSYEQYF

size: once
D: .
J: TRBJ1-2
V: TRBV29-1
DNA: TGCAGCGTTGTACGTGGCTATGGCTACACCTTC
CDR3: CSVVRGYGYTF

size: .
D: .
J: TRBJ2-7
V: TRBV27
DNA: TGTGCCAGCAGTGGGACCCCGGGCGGGTGGGAGCAGTACTTC
CDR3: CASSGTPGGWEQYF

size: .
D: .
J: TRBJ2-5
V: TRBV7-9
DNA: TGTGCCAGCAGCTTAGATATAGGGAAAGAGACCCAGTACTTC
CDR3: CASSLDIGKETQYF

size: .
D: TRBD1
J: TRBJ2-7
V: TRBV27
DNA: TGTGCCAGCAGTTCATGGACAGGGGACTACGAGCAGTACTTC
CDR3: CASSSWTGDYEQYF

size: .
D: TRBD1
J: TRBJ1-3
V: TRBV10-3
DNA: TGTGCCATCAGTGCGGGACAGGGGGCCATTAACACCATATATTTT
CDR3: CAISAGQGAINTIYF

size: .
D: .
J: TRBJ2-6
V: TRBV19
DNA: TGTGCCAGTAGTATAAGCGGGACAGTCCTCTCTGGGGCCAACGTCCTGACTTTC
CDR3: CASSISGTVLSGANVLTF

size: .
D: TRBD2
J: TRBJ2-2
V: TRBV5-1
DNA: TGCGCCAGCAGCTTGAGGGGACTAGCCTTGGGCACCGGGGAGCTGTTTTTT
CDR3: CASSLRGLALGTGELFF

size: .
D: TRBD2
J: TRBJ2-7
V: TRBV5-4
DNA: TGTGCCAGCAGGGCTAGCGGCACCTACGAGCAGTACTTC
CDR3: CASRASGTYEQYF

size: few
D: .
J: TRBJ2-1
V: TRBV15
DNA: TGTGCCACCAGCAGACTCAACCCGGGCGATGAGCAGTTCTTC
CDR3: CATSRLNPGDEQFF

size: .
D: TRBD1
J: TRBJ1-2
V: TRBV7-9
DNA: TGTGCCAGCAGCTCCGGACAGGGCCTATCTAACTATGGCTACACCTTC
CDR3: CASSSGQGLSNYGYTF

size: .
D: TRBD1
J: TRBJ2-7
V: TRBV27
DNA: TGTGCCAGCAGGGAACAGGGGCTAACCTACGAGCAGTACTTC
CDR3: CASREQGLTYEQYF

size: .
D: .
J: TRBJ1-2
V: TRBV7-9
DNA: TGTGCCAGCAGCTTACAGTTAGGGTCTAACTATGGCTACACCTTC
CDR3: CASSLQLGSNYGYTF

size: .
D: .
J: TRBJ2-5
V: TRBV27
DNA: TGTGCCAGCAGTTTTGTCGGGAGAGGCCAAGAGACCCAGTACTTC
CDR3: CASSFVGRGQETQYF

size: .
D: .
J: TRBJ2-7
V: TRBV13
DNA: TGTGCCAGCAGCCTAGATCTCGGCAGGACCAACGAGCAGTACTTC
CDR3: CASSLDLGRTNEQYF

size: .
D: .
J: TRBJ2-7
V: TRBV5-1
DNA: TGCGCCAGCAGCTTGGGGGGGTACGAGCAGTACTTC
CDR3: CASSLGGYEQYF

size: once
D: TRBD2
J: TRBJ2-3
V: TRBV29-1
DNA: TGCAGCGTTTGCGTTTTTAGCGGGAGAGGGAAGACAGATACGCAGTATTTT
CDR3: CSVCVFSGRGKTDTQYF

size: once
D: .
J: TRBJ2-3
V: TRBV10-2
DNA: TGCGCCAGCAGCGACTGGGACCCGGGCACAGATACGCAGTATTTT
CDR3: CASSDWDPGTDTQYF

size: .
D: .
J: TRBJ2-2
V: TRBV7-9
DNA: TGTGCCAGCAGCCCATCGGGGGTTCTTCCCACCGGGGAGCTGTTTTTT
CDR3: CASSPSGVLPTGELFF

size: .
D: .
J: TRBJ2-5
V: TRBV7-7
DNA: TGTGCTAGCAGCCTCGGGGTGGGGGAGACCCAGTACTTC
CDR3: CASSLGVGETQYF

size: .
D: TRBD1
J: TRBJ2-7
V: TRBV7-9
DNA: TGTGCCAGCAGCTTACGGGACAGGGGCTACGAGCAGTACTTC
CDR3: CASSLRDRGYEQYF

size: once
D: .
J: TRBJ2-7
V: TRBV7-2
DNA: TGTGCCAGCAGCCCCGAATATAGCGGCTACGAGCAGTACTTC
CDR3: CASSPEYSGYEQYF

size: .
D: .
J: TRBJ2-6
V: TRBV9
DNA: TGTGCCAGCAGCGCCACTCTTGGCCCCGGGGCCAACGTCCTGACTTTC
CDR3: CASSATLGPGANVLTF

size: .
D: .
J: TRBJ2-3
V: TRBV6-9
DNA: TGTGCCAGCAGTTACTCGTGGGGCACAGATACGCAGTATTTT
CDR3: CASSYSWGTDTQYF

size: once
D: .
J: TRBJ2-7
V: TRBV16
DNA: TGTGCCAGCAGCCAAGCGGGAAACGAGCAGTACTTC
CDR3: CASSQAGNEQYF

size: .
D: TRBD2
J: TRBJ2-2
V: TRBV30
DNA: TGTGCCTGGAGTGTACTGCTCACTAGCGGCCCTCGGGGCACCGGGGAGCTGTTTTTT
CDR3: CAWSVLLTSGPRGTGELFF

size: .
D: TRBD1
J: TRBJ2-7
V: TRBV18
DNA: TGTGCCAGCTCACACGGACAGGGACACTCCTACGAGCAGTACTTC
CDR3: CASSHGQGHSYEQYF

size: .
D: .
J: TRBJ1-5
V: TRBV19
DNA: TGTGCCAGTAGTATAGATAGACCAGTAAATCAGCCCCAGCATTTT
CDR3: CASSIDRPVNQPQHF

size: once
D: TRBD2
J: TRBJ2-4
V: TRBV11-3
DNA: TGCGCCAGCAGCTTTAGACTAGCGACTACCAAAAACATTCAGTACTTC
CDR3: CASSFRLATTKNIQYF

size: .
D: TRBD1
J: TRBJ1-5
V: TRBV7-2
DNA: TGTGCCAGCAGCTTTAAGACAGGGGGTGATCAGCCCCAGCATTTT
CDR3: CASSFKTGGDQPQHF

size: .
D: TRBD2
J: TRBJ2-1
V: TRBV11-1
DNA: TGTGCCAGCAGCACCGGACTAGCGCCCTTTTACAATGAGCAGTTCTTC
CDR3: CASSTGLAPFYNEQFF

size: .
D: .
J: TRBJ2-7
V: TRBV19
DNA: TGTGCCAGTAGTTGGGGGGCGTACTCCTACGAGCAGTACTTC
CDR3: CASSWGAYSYEQYF

size: .
D: .
J: TRBJ1-2
V: TRBV5-6
DNA: TGTGCCAGCAGCTTGGTTAGGGGGGAATATGGCTACACCTTC
CDR3: CASSLVRGEYGYTF

size: once
D: .
J: TRBJ1-2
V: TRBV6-1
DNA: TGTGCCAGCAGTGCGAGGAGGGGGGTAAACTATGGCTACACCTTC
CDR3: CASSARRGVNYGYTF

size: .
D: TRBD1
J: TRBJ2-4
V: TRBV18
DNA: TGTGCCAGCTCACCTGGACAGGGCAGCGCCAAAAACATTCAGTACTTC
CDR3: CASSPGQGSAKNIQYF

size: .
D: .
J: TRBJ2-3
V: TRBV15
DNA: TGTGCCACCAGCAGAGTCCAAGCAGATACGCAGTATTTT
CDR3: CATSRVQADTQYF

size: once
D: .
J: TRBJ1-5
V: TRBV5-1
DNA: TGCGCCAGCAGCTTGGAATCGGGGCACAATCAGCCCCAGCATTTT
CDR3: CASSLESGHNQPQHF

size: .
D: TRBD1
J: TRBJ2-2
V: TRBV2
DNA: TGTGCCAGCAGCGGACAGGGGGGGAACACCGGGGAGCTGTTTTTT
CDR3: CASSGQGGNTGELFF

size: .
D: .
J: TRBJ1-3
V: TRBV7-9
DNA: TGTGCCAGCAGCTTAGTGGGAGGTAACACCATATATTTT
CDR3: CASSLVGGNTIYF

size: .
D: .
J: TRBJ1-2
V: TRBV5-4
DNA: TGTGCCAGCAGCCAGGACTTTTATGGCTACACCTTC
CDR3: CASSQDFYGYTF

size: .
D: .
J: TRBJ2-2
V: TRBV19
DNA: TGTGCCAGTAGTATAGTACCCGGAAAGCCCGGAAAAACCGGGGAGCTGTTTTTT
CDR3: CASSIVPGKPGKTGELFF

size: .
D: TRBD1
J: TRBJ1-2
V: TRBV11-2
DNA: TGTGCCAGCAGCTTAGTGGGGCAGGGGGTGTCTGGCTACACCTTC
CDR3: CASSLVGQGVSGYTF

size: .
D: TRBD1
J: TRBJ2-7
V: TRBV5-1
DNA: TGCGCCAGCAGCGCCGGGACAGGGTCCTACGAGCAGTACTTC
CDR3: CASSAGTGSYEQYF

size: .
D: TRBD2
J: TRBJ2-7
V: TRBV14
DNA: TGTGCCAGCAGAGCTCGGGACTATTACTACGAGCAGTACTTC
CDR3: CASRARDYYYEQYF

size: .
D: .
J: TRBJ1-1
V: TRBV6-6
DNA: TGTGCCAGCAGTTACGGAGATACGAACACTGAAGCTTTCTTT
CDR3: CASSYGDTNTEAFF